These 13 T cell receptor beta chains share one sample of origin, sequenced in a study of shared clonotypes between healthy human individuals. Assay: immunoSEQ multiplex PCR; the TCRdb copy retains only in-frame clones and omits some. Among about 2 million clones listed, over 85% were seen once. The naive CD8 population came from CD45RO-negative cells selected for CCR7, without terminally differentiated effector memory CD45RA+ cells. The sequencing input was naive CD8+ T cells sorted from blood. These receptors came from a man in his late teens or twenties in good health.

V and J are TRBV9 and TRBJ2-7, with D possibly being TRBD1 (5 bases). Germline CDR1 and CDR2: SGDLS and YYNGEE. V was trimmed by 0 bases and J by 6 bases, leaving 13 bases between them. This CDR3 is built from 14 residues. Here the CDR3 reads CASSVGAGMGEQYF. The CDR3 DNA follows: TGTGCCAGCAGCGTAGGAGCAGGGATGGGCGAGCAGTACTTC.

The chain uses TRBV30 and TRBJ2-5; 8 nucleotides match TRBD2. The CDR3 is made up of 15 amino acids. CDR1 and CDR2 (germline): GTSNPN, SVGIG (reference sequence). The junction had 5 bases not matched to a gene; V was cut back by 0 bases and J by 2 bases. The CDR3 DNA sequence: TGTGCCTGGAGTGTTGATAGCGGGGCACAAGAGACCCAGTACTTC. It codes for CAWSVDSGAQETQYF. The full variable domain, completed using reference TRBV30 and TRBJ2-5, is SQTIHQWPATLVQPVGSPLSLECTVEGTSNPNLYWYRQAAGRGLQLLFYSVGIGQISSEVPQNLSASRPQDRQFILSSKKLLLSDSGFYLCAWSVDSGAQETQYFGPGTRLLVL.

This clone has just one count. This rearrangement joins TRBV4-1 to TRBJ2-5; 8 nucleotides line up with TRBD2. The CDR3 has 15 amino acids. Losses at the gene ends were 8 bases for V and 2 bases for J; bases not matched to a gene: 10. Germline V CDR1 and CDR2: MGHRA, YSYEKL. This chain's CDR3 is CASGPGGGLQETQYF. The CDR3 nucleotides are TGCGCCAGCGGTCCCGGGGGGGGCCTACAAGAGACCCAGTACTTC.

In DNA form, the CDR3 reads TGTGCCAGCAGCTTAGCGGGGGGGCCTCGAGAGCAGTTCTTC. Protein product: CASSLAGGPREQFF. The chain is built from TRBV5-4 and TRBJ2-1, with 10 bases lining up with TRBD2. The CDR3 has 14 amino acids. CDR1 is SGHNT, CDR2 YYREEE, per germline (reference sequence). Losses at the gene ends were 2 bases for V and 10 bases for J; bases not matched to a gene: 6.

The V gene is TRBV28, the J gene TRBJ2-7; 11 positions match TRBD2. Trimming took 6 bases from V and 3 from J; bases not matched to a gene: 13. Germline CDR1 is MDHEN and CDR2 is SYDVKM. This CDR3 comprises 17 residues. CDR3 bases: TGTGCCAGCAGGGGACTAGCGGAGTTATCGAGGAGCTACGAGCAGTACTTC. Protein product: CASRGLAELSRSYEQYF.

This chain uses TRBV30 with TRBJ1-1; D gene uncertain. Germline lookup yields CDR1 GTSNPN and CDR2 SVGIG (reference sequence). The CDR3 has 12 amino acids. The ends were cut back, 0 bases at V and 3 bases at J, with 5 bases in the middle. The CDR3 DNA reads TGTGCCTGGAGTGTAGACTACACTGAAGCTTTCTTT. Translating it yields CAWSVDYTEAFF.

The chain is built from TRBV4-1 and TRBJ2-7; 9 nucleotides match TRBD1. Germline V gene sequence: CDR1 MGHRA, CDR2 YSYEKL. After removal of 4 bases from V and 6 bases from J, the junction contained 7 bases not matched to a gene. The CDR3 extends over 14 amino acids. The CDR3 region has the DNA TGCGCCAGCAGCCTTCGGACAGGGGTTGGCGAGCAGTACTTC. Translated: CASSLRTGVGEQYF.

The V call is TRBV6-6, the J call TRBJ2-1; D remains unclear. Looked up from germline, CDR1 is MNHNY and CDR2 is SVGAGI (reference sequence). The CDR3 runs 12 residues. Between the trimmed V and J ends, which lost 6 bases and 9 bases, there was a span of 12 bases. In nucleotides, the CDR3 is TGTGCCAGCAGCCCCAGTTTCGGTGAGCAGTTCTTC. It is translated as CASSPSFGEQFF.

The chain joins TRBV11-2 to TRBJ2-7; D ambiguous. The CDR3 runs to 13 residues. V gave up 3 bases and J gave up 5 bases, with 11 bases separating them. In germline, CDR1 is SGHAT, CDR2 FQNNGV. This CDR3 is CASSFKSLDEQYF. The CDR3, as DNA: TGTGCCAGCAGCTTTAAAAGTTTGGACGAGCAGTACTTC.

This clone occurred once. V and J are TRBV27 and TRBJ1-2; D not resolved. The germline V gene encodes CDR1 MNHEY and CDR2 SMNVEV (reference sequence). This CDR3 spans 13 amino acids. V was trimmed by 3 bases and J by 7 bases, leaving 12 bases between them. CDR3 nucleotide sequence: TGTGCCAGCAGTTTTGGCAGCCAGGCTGGCTACACCTTC. Translation gives CASSFGSQAGYTF.

The chain couples TRBV11-2 to TRBJ1-2; 7 nucleotides line up with TRBD1. The J segment lost 3 bases and the V segment lost 4 bases, leaving 11 bases of the junction unmatched. Germline V gives CDR1 SGHAT, CDR2 FQNNGV. The CDR3 loop spans 16 amino acids. Here the CDR3 reads CASSSHVYRGDYGYTF. The DNA of the CDR3 is TGTGCCAGCAGCTCGCATGTCTACAGGGGAGACTATGGCTACACCTTC.

Points on this clone: A read error may produce the germline difference seen at one junction end. The rearrangement uses TRBV19 and TRBJ2-7; 9 nucleotides align to TRBD2. The CDR3 has 13 residues. Germline CDR1 LNHDA, CDR2 SQIVND (reference sequence). CDR3: CASRIAGADEQYF. CDR3 nucleotides: TGTGCCAGTAGGATAGCGGGAGCAGACGAGCAGTACTTC.

J is TRBJ2-6 and V is TRBV7-9; 11 nucleotides agree with TRBD2. The CDR3 contains 16 residues. The V gene's germline CDR1 is SEHNR and CDR2 FQNEAQ (reference sequence). V shed 11 bases and J 4 bases; nucleotides not matched to a gene: 10. The CDR3 DNA reads as TGTGCCGGTGGGACTAGCGGCTCGAGGGGGGCCAACGTCCTGACTTTC. The encoded protein is CAGGTSGSRGANVLTF.